This is a list of T cell receptor beta chains from one sample in a study of cytomegalovirus exposure and HLA in healthy donors. Repertoires were generated with immunoSEQ multiplex PCR, while TCRdb's copy carries only in-frame clones and drops some. The repertoire has 190,000 or so clones, roughly four fifths of them found once; the top ten carry around 2.8%. The specimen sequenced was PBMCs. Receptors were obtained from a woman aged 18-30 years in good health and CMV-seropositive. The CDR3 runs from the conserved cysteine through the conserved F or W. The order of the fields is D gene, clone size, V gene, J gene, CDR3 DNA, CDR3 protein. The D gene is left open where the match is weak. Clone size, where shown, is once, few, many, or a class for clones that have expanded.

d_call: TRBD1
clone_size: .
v_call: TRBV29-1
j_call: TRBJ1-2
cdr3_nt: TGCAGCACCCTGACAGGGTTGAGAGGCTACACCTTC
cdr3_aa: CSTLTGLRGYTF

d_call: TRBD1
clone_size: few
v_call: TRBV2
j_call: TRBJ1-2
cdr3_nt: TGTGCTACCGACAGGGAGGATGGCTACACCTTC
cdr3_aa: CATDREDGYTF

d_call: .
clone_size: .
v_call: TRBV27
j_call: TRBJ1-2
cdr3_nt: TGTGCCAGCAGACGTGGGGGGGTTTACGGCTACACCTTC
cdr3_aa: CASRRGGVYGYTF

d_call: TRBD1
clone_size: .
v_call: TRBV29-1
j_call: TRBJ1-4
cdr3_nt: TGCAGCGTTGGGGGACAGCTAACTAATGAAAAACTGTTTTTT
cdr3_aa: CSVGGQLTNEKLFF

d_call: TRBD1
clone_size: .
v_call: TRBV15
j_call: TRBJ1-1
cdr3_nt: TGTGCCACCAGCAGAACCACTATCCGGGACAGGGGTTCGGCGGACACTGAAGCTTTCTTT
cdr3_aa: CATSRTTIRDRGSADTEAFF

d_call: .
clone_size: .
v_call: TRBV11-2
j_call: TRBJ1-3
cdr3_nt: TGTGCCAGCAGCTTGGGGCAAGGAAGGAACACCATATATTTT
cdr3_aa: CASSLGQGRNTIYF

d_call: .
clone_size: few
v_call: TRBV9
j_call: TRBJ1-2
cdr3_nt: TGTGCCAGCAGCGGAGGGTATGGCTACACCTTC
cdr3_aa: CASSGGYGYTF

d_call: TRBD1
clone_size: .
v_call: TRBV6-1
j_call: TRBJ2-7
cdr3_nt: TGTGCCAGCAATCGGGACAGGGTTTCCTACGAGCAGTACTTC
cdr3_aa: CASNRDRVSYEQYF

d_call: .
clone_size: .
v_call: TRBV5-1
j_call: TRBJ2-5
cdr3_nt: TGCGCCTCGGGGCGGGACCGGCAAGAGACCCAGTACTTC
cdr3_aa: CASGRDRQETQYF

d_call: .
clone_size: .
v_call: TRBV6-4
j_call: TRBJ1-5
cdr3_nt: TGTGCCAGCAGTGAAACCTTTAGTCAGCCCCAGCATTTT
cdr3_aa: CASSETFSQPQHF

d_call: .
clone_size: .
v_call: TRBV14
j_call: TRBJ1-6
cdr3_nt: TGTGCCAGCAGCCAAGAGACAGGCTATAATTCACCCCTCCACTTT
cdr3_aa: CASSQETGYNSPLHF

d_call: TRBD2
clone_size: .
v_call: TRBV14
j_call: TRBJ2-5
cdr3_nt: TGTGCCAGCAGCCAACTAATACAAGCGGGGGTGAGAGAGACCCAGTACTTC
cdr3_aa: CASSQLIQAGVRETQYF

d_call: .
clone_size: .
v_call: TRBV4-3
j_call: TRBJ2-3
cdr3_nt: TGCGCCAGCAGCCAAGGACCGGGGATCACAGATACGCAGTATTTT
cdr3_aa: CASSQGPGITDTQYF

d_call: .
clone_size: .
v_call: TRBV19
j_call: TRBJ2-3
cdr3_nt: TGTGCCAGTAGCACCAGCGTGGCTTTTACAGATACGCAGTATTTT
cdr3_aa: CASSTSVAFTDTQYF

d_call: TRBD1
clone_size: .
v_call: TRBV5-1
j_call: TRBJ1-2
cdr3_nt: TGCGCCAGCAGCGCCGGGACAGTTCGGTATGGCTACACCTTC
cdr3_aa: CASSAGTVRYGYTF

d_call: .
clone_size: many
v_call: TRBV9
j_call: TRBJ1-2
cdr3_nt: TGTGCCAGCAGCGCCCGGACATCGGATATCTATGGCTACACCTTC
cdr3_aa: CASSARTSDIYGYTF

d_call: .
clone_size: .
v_call: TRBV4-3
j_call: TRBJ1-2
cdr3_nt: TGCGCCAGCAGCCAAGGAGGGTCGTACTCGGGTGGCTACACCTTC
cdr3_aa: CASSQGGSYSGGYTF

d_call: TRBD2
clone_size: .
v_call: TRBV7-7
j_call: TRBJ2-5
cdr3_nt: TGTGCCAGCAGCTTTGGGACTAGCGGCGCCCAGTACTTC
cdr3_aa: CASSFGTSGAQYF

d_call: .
clone_size: .
v_call: TRBV27
j_call: TRBJ1-1
cdr3_nt: TGTGCCACCTCCAACAGGGCTATTGAAGCTTTCTTT
cdr3_aa: CATSNRAIEAFF

d_call: TRBD1
clone_size: .
v_call: TRBV5-6
j_call: TRBJ1-6
cdr3_nt: TGTGCCAGCAGTTACAGTCCGGGACAGAATAATTCACCCCTCCACTTT
cdr3_aa: CASSYSPGQNNSPLHF

d_call: .
clone_size: .
v_call: TRBV5-4
j_call: TRBJ2-7
cdr3_nt: TGTGCCAGCAGCTTGGTTGGGGGCGGGTACGAGCAGTACTTC
cdr3_aa: CASSLVGGGYEQYF

d_call: TRBD2
clone_size: .
v_call: TRBV12-5
j_call: TRBJ2-5
cdr3_nt: TGTGCTAGTGGGATCCCCTGGAGGGCTAGCGGGTACCAAGAGACCCAGTACTTC
cdr3_aa: CASGIPWRASGYQETQYF

d_call: .
clone_size: few
v_call: TRBV10-2
j_call: TRBJ1-2
cdr3_nt: TGCGCCAGCAGCCGTAGACAGAGCTATGGCTACACCTTC
cdr3_aa: CASSRRQSYGYTF

d_call: .
clone_size: few
v_call: TRBV6-6
j_call: TRBJ1-1
cdr3_nt: TGTGCCAGCAGTTACTCGCAGGGGGAAGCTTTCTTT
cdr3_aa: CASSYSQGEAFF

d_call: TRBD1
clone_size: .
v_call: TRBV6-1
j_call: TRBJ1-2
cdr3_nt: TGTGCCAGCAGGGGGGGGCAGGGGGCGTTCGGCTACACCTTC
cdr3_aa: CASRGGQGAFGYTF

d_call: TRBD2
clone_size: .
v_call: TRBV5-5
j_call: TRBJ2-1
cdr3_nt: TGTGCCAGCAGCTCGGACCATAGCGGGTCACAGTTCTTC
cdr3_aa: CASSSDHSGSQFF

d_call: .
clone_size: .
v_call: TRBV19
j_call: TRBJ1-5
cdr3_nt: TGTGCCAGTAGTAAGCAGGGCGGGGGTCAGCCCCAGCATTTT
cdr3_aa: CASSKQGGGQPQHF

d_call: .
clone_size: .
v_call: TRBV6-5
j_call: TRBJ2-4
cdr3_nt: TGTGCCAGCAGCAACGAGAACATTCAGTACTTC
cdr3_aa: CASSNENIQYF

d_call: TRBD2
clone_size: .
v_call: TRBV2
j_call: TRBJ2-5
cdr3_nt: TGTGCCAGCAGTGAATGGGTAGCGGGGGAGGTTGAGACCCAGTACTTC
cdr3_aa: CASSEWVAGEVETQYF

d_call: TRBD2
clone_size: .
v_call: TRBV4-1
j_call: TRBJ2-2
cdr3_nt: TGCGCCAGCAGCCCCTGGGGGGGAGGCGCGAACACCGGGGAGCTGTTTTTT
cdr3_aa: CASSPWGGGANTGELFF

d_call: .
clone_size: .
v_call: TRBV5-1
j_call: TRBJ1-4
cdr3_nt: TGCGCCAGCAGACTGGTGGTTAATGAAAAACTGTTTTTT
cdr3_aa: CASRLVVNEKLFF

d_call: TRBD1
clone_size: .
v_call: TRBV5-6
j_call: TRBJ1-1
cdr3_nt: TGTGCCAGCAGCGCGGGGACAGGGTTAGAAGCTTTCTTT
cdr3_aa: CASSAGTGLEAFF

d_call: .
clone_size: .
v_call: TRBV14
j_call: TRBJ2-2
cdr3_nt: TGTGCCAGCAGTTTCGGTTATAACACCGGGGAGCTGTTTTTT
cdr3_aa: CASSFGYNTGELFF

d_call: .
clone_size: .
v_call: TRBV18
j_call: TRBJ1-1
cdr3_nt: TGTGCCAGCTCAGTTGACAAGAACACTGAAGCTTTCTTT
cdr3_aa: CASSVDKNTEAFF

d_call: TRBD2
clone_size: .
v_call: TRBV7-3
j_call: TRBJ2-1
cdr3_nt: TGTGCCAGCAGCTTATGGGGGAGGGAGAATGAGCAGTTCTTC
cdr3_aa: CASSLWGRENEQFF

d_call: .
clone_size: .
v_call: TRBV11-3
j_call: TRBJ1-1
cdr3_nt: TGTGCCAGCAGCTCTTCCGGGACAGAAGCTTTCTTT
cdr3_aa: CASSSSGTEAFF

d_call: .
clone_size: .
v_call: TRBV19
j_call: TRBJ2-1
cdr3_nt: TGTGCCAGTAGTATGGGGGGTGGGGTCGCTGAGCAGTTCTTC
cdr3_aa: CASSMGGGVAEQFF

d_call: .
clone_size: .
v_call: TRBV10-2
j_call: TRBJ2-1
cdr3_nt: TGCGCCAGCAGTGGCTCACAGAGATCGGATGAGCAGTTCTTC
cdr3_aa: CASSGSQRSDEQFF

d_call: TRBD1
clone_size: .
v_call: TRBV6-4
j_call: TRBJ1-4
cdr3_nt: TGTGCCAGCAGGAACAACAGGGGGCGCGGGATTGAAAAACTGTTTTTT
cdr3_aa: CASRNNRGRGIEKLFF

d_call: .
clone_size: .
v_call: TRBV9
j_call: TRBJ2-1
cdr3_nt: TGTGCCAGCAGCACCCGCGGGGAGCAGTTCTTC
cdr3_aa: CASSTRGEQFF

d_call: TRBD2
clone_size: .
v_call: TRBV4-1
j_call: TRBJ2-1
cdr3_nt: TGCGCCAGCAGCCAGTCAGGGCGGGGGGGCAATGAGCAGTTCTTC
cdr3_aa: CASSQSGRGGNEQFF

d_call: .
clone_size: .
v_call: TRBV5-1
j_call: TRBJ1-5
cdr3_nt: TGCGCCAGCAGCTTGGGAGGGCGCGGGGGCAATCAGCCCCAGCATTTT
cdr3_aa: CASSLGGRGGNQPQHF